These 15 T cell receptor beta chains originate from one sample sequenced in a study of CD8 T cells in Susac syndrome. Random hexamers primed reverse transcription of about 0.5 to 1 ug RNA. In TCRdb, the immunoSEQ multiplex PCR reads were re-called with MiXCR into one record per CDR3 protein. The table shows roughly 170,000 distinct CDR3 sequences, with approximately 93% occurring only once. Input material: CD4+ T cells from PBMCs. The receptor source for this set is a human donor with multiple sclerosis.

The V gene is TRBV20-1, the J gene TRBJ2-6, with 7 bases lining up with TRBD2. Germline CDR1 DFQATT, CDR2 SNEGSKA (reference sequence). The CDR3 contains 16 residues. J gave up 0 bases and V 4 bases, and 6 bases lay outside the gene matches. DNA for the CDR3: TGCAGTGCTACCCCGGGAGGCCCCTCTGGGGCCAACGTCCTGACTTTC. Translated, it gives CSATPGGPSGANVLTF.

The J gene is TRBJ1-3, the V gene TRBV2, with D unclear. Per germline, CDR1 SNHLY and CDR2 FYNNEI. The CDR3 sequence is 14 residues long. The V and J ends lost 5 bases and 0 bases respectively, with 8 bases between them. This chain's CDR3 is CASSSRFSGNTIYF. CDR3 nucleotides: TGTGCCAGCAGTTCCAGGTTCTCTGGAAACACCATATATTTT.

The chain combines TRBV3-1 with TRBJ2-5; 13 nucleotides line up with TRBD2. V lost 10 bases to trimming and J lost 3 bases; unmatched junction nucleotides: 5. CDR3 size: 14 residues. Germline assignment: CDR1 LGHDT and CDR2 YNNKEL (reference sequence). The CDR3 sequence is CAIKGTSGEETQYF. CDR3 sequence (DNA): TGTGCCATCAAAGGGACTAGCGGGGAAGAGACCCAGTACTTC.

The chain is built from TRBV12-3 or TRBV12-4 and TRBJ1-5; D gene unclear. This CDR3 spans 13 amino acids. V lost 6 bases to trimming and J lost 5 bases, with 11 bases between them. As DNA, the CDR3 is TGTGCCAGCAGAACAGCAGACCATCAGCCCCAGCATTTT. Its protein is CASRTADHQPQHF.

This chain joins TRBV29-1 and TRBJ2-3; tentative D call: TRBD2 (5 bases). Trimming cost V 1 base and J 0 bases, with 8 bases left between them. The CDR3 is 14 residues long. The germline V gene encodes CDR1 SQVTM and CDR2 ANQGSEA. In nucleotides, the CDR3 is TGCAGCGTTGAAGGACTAAATAGCACAGATACGCAGTATTTT. This codes for CSVEGLNSTDTQYF.

The DNA for the CDR3 is TGCAGTGCTAGGGACAGCCAGAGGAACACTGAAGCTTTCTTT. This codes for CSARDSQRNTEAFF. The chain employs TRBV20-1 and TRBJ1-1; D is perhaps TRBD1 (6 bases). This CDR3 is built from 14 residues. Trimming removed 3 bases at V and 1 base at J, with 12 bases between. Germline CDR1 is DFQATT and CDR2 is SNEGSKA (reference sequence).

The chain links TRBV5-4 to TRBJ2-3; D uncertain. The CDR3 loop spans 13 amino acids. CDR1 SGHNT and CDR2 YYREEE come from the germline V gene (reference sequence). Trimming stripped 4 bases from V and 2 bases from J, with 8 bases between. DNA for the CDR3: TGTGCCAGCAGCGCCCAGACCACAGATACGCAGTATTTT. Its translation: CASSAQTTDTQYF.

The chain links TRBV21-1 to TRBJ1-3; TRBD1 was called by the table and not checked on the DNA. TRBV21-1 is a pseudogene segment. The CDR3 consists of 16 residues. In nucleotides, the CDR3 is TGTGCCAGCAGCGGAGACAGGGGGCGCCGGAAAAACACCATATATTTT. Translated: CASSGDRGRRKNTIYF.

V and J are TRBV3-1 and TRBJ2-1; 8 nucleotides align to TRBD2. Germline V gene lookup returns CDR1 LGHDT and CDR2 YNNKEL (reference sequence). The length of the CDR3 is 15 residues. Trimming cost V 8 bases and J 0 bases; bases outside gene matches: 6. CDR3 sequence: CASGLAGSSYNEQFF. DNA of the CDR3: TGTGCCAGCGGATTAGCGGGAAGCTCCTACAATGAGCAGTTCTTC.

CDR3 sequence reads: CASSLVETGDNTEAFF. Written as DNA, the CDR3 is TGCGCCAGCAGCTTGGTTGAGACAGGGGATAACACTGAAGCTTTCTTT. This sequence joins TRBV5-1 and TRBJ1-1; the match to TRBD1 covers 8 bases. Germline V gene data show CDR1 as SGHRS and CDR2 as YFSETQ. The CDR3 runs to 16 residues. The V and J ends lost 0 bases and 2 bases, in that order; junction bases with no gene match: 6.

This clonotype was detected only once. The chain has TRBV7-2 and TRBJ2-7; 14 bases fit TRBD2. After removal of 5 bases from V and 5 bases from J, the junction contained 5 bases not matched to a gene. CDR1 is SGHTA and CDR2 is FQGNSA in the germline V gene. The CDR3 totals 15 residues. The CDR3 sequence is CASSMTSGRVNEQYF. The CDR3 bases are TGTGCCAGCAGCATGACTAGCGGGAGGGTCAACGAGCAGTACTTC.

The rearrangement joins TRBV30 to TRBJ1-5; D is ambiguous. This CDR3 comprises 13 residues. Germline V gene lookup returns CDR1 GTSNPN and CDR2 SVGIG (reference sequence). V was shortened by 0 bases and J by 5 bases, with 8 bases between the two germline ends. The CDR3 is CAWSVRGYQPQHF. The CDR3 DNA reads as TGTGCCTGGAGTGTACGAGGATATCAGCCCCAGCATTTT.

The chain employs TRBV24-1 and TRBJ2-5; TRBD1 matches at 7 bases. V dropped 0 bases and J dropped 0; count of bases not matched to a gene: 3. This CDR3 has 16 residues. Looked up from germline, CDR1 is KGHDR and CDR2 is SFDVKD. The CDR3 DNA follows: TGTGCCACCAGTGATTTGGGCAGGGGGAACCAAGAGACCCAGTACTTC. This codes for CATSDLGRGNQETQYF.

This clonotype showed up just once. The gene calls are TRBV27 and TRBJ1-6; D unresolved. The CDR3 is 14 residues long. Germline assignment: CDR1 MNHEY and CDR2 SMNVEV (reference sequence). Between the trimmed V and J ends, which lost 2 bases and 9 bases, there was a span of 11 bases. The CDR3 sequence: CASSLGAGGSPLHF. The CDR3 nucleotides are TGTGCCAGCAGTTTAGGAGCGGGCGGTTCACCCCTCCACTTT.

V is TRBV14 and J is TRBJ2-1, with D perhaps matching TRBD1 or TRBD2 (5 bases each). Trimming pared 0 bases from V and 10 bases from J, leaving 16 bases between. The germline CDR1 and CDR2 sequences are SGHDN and FVKESK. This CDR3 has 15 residues. CDR3 bases: TGTGCCAGCAGCCAAGATTCGGGACGCCTTAGAGAGCAGTTCTTC. This encodes CASSQDSGRLREQFF.